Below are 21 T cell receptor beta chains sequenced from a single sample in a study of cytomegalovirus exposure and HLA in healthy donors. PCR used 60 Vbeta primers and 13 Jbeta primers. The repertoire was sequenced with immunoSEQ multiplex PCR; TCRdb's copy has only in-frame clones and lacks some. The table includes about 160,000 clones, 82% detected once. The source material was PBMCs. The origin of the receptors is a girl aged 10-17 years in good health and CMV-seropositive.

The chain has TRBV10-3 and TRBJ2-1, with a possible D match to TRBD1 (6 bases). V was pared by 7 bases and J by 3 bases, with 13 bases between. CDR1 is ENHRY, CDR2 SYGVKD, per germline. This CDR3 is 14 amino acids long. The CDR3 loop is CAITADRNYNEQFF. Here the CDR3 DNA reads TGTGCCATCACCGCGGACAGAAACTACAATGAGCAGTTCTTC.

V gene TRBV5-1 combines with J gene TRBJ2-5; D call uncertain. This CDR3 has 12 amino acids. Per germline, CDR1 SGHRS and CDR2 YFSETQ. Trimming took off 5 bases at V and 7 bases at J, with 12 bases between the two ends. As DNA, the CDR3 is TGCGCCAGCAGGACTCCTGACGGGACCCAGTACTTC. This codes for CASRTPDGTQYF.

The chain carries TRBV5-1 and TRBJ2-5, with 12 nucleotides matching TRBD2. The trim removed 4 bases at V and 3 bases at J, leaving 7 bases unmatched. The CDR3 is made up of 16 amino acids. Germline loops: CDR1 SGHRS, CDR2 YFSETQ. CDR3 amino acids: CASSRALAGGEETQYF. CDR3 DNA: TGCGCCAGCAGCCGCGCACTAGCGGGAGGAGAAGAGACCCAGTACTTC. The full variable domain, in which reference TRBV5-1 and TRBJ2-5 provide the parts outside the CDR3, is KAGVTQTPRYLIKTRGQQVTLSCSPISGHRSVSWYQQTPGQGLQFLFEYFSETQRNKGNFPGRFSGRQFSNSRSEMNVSTLELGDSALYLCASSRALAGGEETQYFGPGTRLLVL.

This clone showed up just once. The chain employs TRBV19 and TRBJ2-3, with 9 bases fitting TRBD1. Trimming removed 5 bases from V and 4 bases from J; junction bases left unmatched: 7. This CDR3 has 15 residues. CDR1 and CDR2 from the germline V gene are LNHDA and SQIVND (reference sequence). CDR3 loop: CASSLGDRGADTQYF. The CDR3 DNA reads TGTGCCAGTAGTCTCGGAGACAGGGGGGCAGATACGCAGTATTTT.

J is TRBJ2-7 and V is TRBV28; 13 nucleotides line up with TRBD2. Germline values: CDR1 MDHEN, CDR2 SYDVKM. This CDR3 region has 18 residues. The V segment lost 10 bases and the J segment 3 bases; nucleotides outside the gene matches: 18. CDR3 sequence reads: CATRTGTSGVRPFYEQYF. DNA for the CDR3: TGTGCCACCCGAACCGGGACTAGCGGGGTCCGGCCCTTCTACGAGCAGTACTTC.

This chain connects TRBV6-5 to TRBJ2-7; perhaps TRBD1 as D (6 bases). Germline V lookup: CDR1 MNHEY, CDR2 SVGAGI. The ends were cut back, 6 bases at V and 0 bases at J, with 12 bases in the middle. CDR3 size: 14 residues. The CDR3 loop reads CASRLQGNSYEQYF. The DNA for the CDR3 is TGTGCCAGCAGACTACAGGGAAACTCCTACGAGCAGTACTTC.

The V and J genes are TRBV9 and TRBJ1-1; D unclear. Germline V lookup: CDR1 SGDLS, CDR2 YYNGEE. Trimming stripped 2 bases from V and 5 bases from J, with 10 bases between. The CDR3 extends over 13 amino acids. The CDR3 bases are TGTGCCAGCAGCGTCCGAGTGGAGACTGAAGCTTTCTTT. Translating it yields CASSVRVETEAFF.

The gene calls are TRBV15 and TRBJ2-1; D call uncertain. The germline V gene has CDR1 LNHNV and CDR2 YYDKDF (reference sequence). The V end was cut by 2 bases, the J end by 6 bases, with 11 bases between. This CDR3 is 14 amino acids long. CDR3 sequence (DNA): TGTGCCACCAGCAGACTCTCGGTTGTCAATGAGCAGTTCTTC. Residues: CATSRLSVVNEQFF.

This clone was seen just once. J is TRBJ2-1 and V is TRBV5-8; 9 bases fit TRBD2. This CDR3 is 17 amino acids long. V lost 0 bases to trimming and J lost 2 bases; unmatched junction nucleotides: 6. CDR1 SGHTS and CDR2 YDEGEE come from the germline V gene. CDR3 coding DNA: TGTGCCAGCAGCTTGGCCGGCGGGGGGGCCGCCTACAATGAGCAGTTCTTC. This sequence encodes CASSLAGGGAAYNEQFF.

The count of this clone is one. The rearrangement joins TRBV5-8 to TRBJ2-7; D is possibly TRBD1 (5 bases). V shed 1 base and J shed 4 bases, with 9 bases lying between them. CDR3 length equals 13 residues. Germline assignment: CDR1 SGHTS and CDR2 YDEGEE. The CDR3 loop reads CASSLYQGYEQYF. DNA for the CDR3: TGTGCCAGCAGCTTGTACCAGGGTTACGAGCAGTACTTC.

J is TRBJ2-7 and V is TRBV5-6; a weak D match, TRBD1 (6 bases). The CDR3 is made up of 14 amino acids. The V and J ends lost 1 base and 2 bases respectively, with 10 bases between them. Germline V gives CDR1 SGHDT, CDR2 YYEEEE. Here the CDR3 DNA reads TGTGCCAGCAGCTTGTGGGCAGGGGCCTACGAGCAGTACTTC. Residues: CASSLWAGAYEQYF.

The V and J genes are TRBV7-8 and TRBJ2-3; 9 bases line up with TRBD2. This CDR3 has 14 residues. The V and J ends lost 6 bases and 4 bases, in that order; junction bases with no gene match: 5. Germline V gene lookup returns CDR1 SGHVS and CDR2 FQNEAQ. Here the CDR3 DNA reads TGTGCCAGCAGAAGACTAGCGGAGCCAGATACGCAGTATTTT. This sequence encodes CASRRLAEPDTQYF. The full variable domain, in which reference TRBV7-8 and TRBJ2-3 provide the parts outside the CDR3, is GAGVSQSPRYKVAKRGQDVALRCDPISGHVSLFWYQQALGQGPEFLTYFQNEAQLDKSGLPSDRFFAERPEGSVSTLKIQRTQQEDSAVYLCASRRLAEPDTQYFGPGTRLTVL.

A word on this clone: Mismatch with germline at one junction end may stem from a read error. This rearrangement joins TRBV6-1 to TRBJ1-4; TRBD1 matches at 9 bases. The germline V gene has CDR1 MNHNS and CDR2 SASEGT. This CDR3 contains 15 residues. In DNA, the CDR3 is TGTGCCAGCGGTGAAGCCGGGACAGGGAGGGAAAAACTGTTTTTT. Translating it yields CASGEAGTGREKLFF.

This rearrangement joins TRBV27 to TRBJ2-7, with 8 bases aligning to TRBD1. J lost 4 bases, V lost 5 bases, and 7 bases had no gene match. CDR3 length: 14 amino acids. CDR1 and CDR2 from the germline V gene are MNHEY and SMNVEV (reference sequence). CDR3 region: CASSMDRVGYEQYF. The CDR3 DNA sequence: TGTGCCAGCAGTATGGACAGGGTGGGTTACGAGCAGTACTTC.

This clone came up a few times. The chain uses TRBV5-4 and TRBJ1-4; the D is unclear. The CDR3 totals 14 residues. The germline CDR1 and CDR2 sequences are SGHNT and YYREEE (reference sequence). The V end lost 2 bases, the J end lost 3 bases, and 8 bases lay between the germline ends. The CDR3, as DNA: TGTGCCAGCAGCTTTAAAAATTCTAATGAAAAACTGTTTTTT. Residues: CASSFKNSNEKLFF.

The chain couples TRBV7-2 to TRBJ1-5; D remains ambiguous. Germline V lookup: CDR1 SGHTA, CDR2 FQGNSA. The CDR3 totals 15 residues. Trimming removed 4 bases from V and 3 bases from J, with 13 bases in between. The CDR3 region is CASSSPGGNNQPQHF. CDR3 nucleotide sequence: TGTGCCAGCAGCTCCCCGGGAGGGAACAATCAGCCCCAGCATTTT. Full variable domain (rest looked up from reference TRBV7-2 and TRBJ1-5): GAGVSQSPSNKVTEKGKDVELRCDPISGHTALYWYRQSLGQGLEFLIYFQGNSAPDKSGLPSDRFSAERTGGSVSTLTIQRTQQEDSAVYLCASSSPGGNNQPQHFGDGTRLSIL.

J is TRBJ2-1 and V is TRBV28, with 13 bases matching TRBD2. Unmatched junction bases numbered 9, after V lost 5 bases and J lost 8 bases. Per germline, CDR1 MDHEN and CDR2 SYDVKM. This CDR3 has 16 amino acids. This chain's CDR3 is CASSTRLAGGRDEQFF. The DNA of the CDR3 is TGTGCCAGCAGTACCCGACTAGCGGGAGGTAGGGATGAGCAGTTCTTC.

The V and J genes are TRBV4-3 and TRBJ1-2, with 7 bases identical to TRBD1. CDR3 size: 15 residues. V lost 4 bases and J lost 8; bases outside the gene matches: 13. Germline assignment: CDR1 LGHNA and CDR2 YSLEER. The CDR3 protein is CASSRERGQGQGYTF. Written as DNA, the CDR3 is TGCGCCAGCAGCCGAGAAAGGGGGCAGGGCCAAGGCTACACCTTC.

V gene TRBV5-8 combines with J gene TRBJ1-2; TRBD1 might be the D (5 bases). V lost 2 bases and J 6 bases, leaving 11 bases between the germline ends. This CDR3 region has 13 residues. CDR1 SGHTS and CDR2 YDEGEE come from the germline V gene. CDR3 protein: CASSFVRAHGYTF. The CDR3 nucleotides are TGTGCCAGCAGCTTTGTCAGGGCTCATGGCTACACCTTC.

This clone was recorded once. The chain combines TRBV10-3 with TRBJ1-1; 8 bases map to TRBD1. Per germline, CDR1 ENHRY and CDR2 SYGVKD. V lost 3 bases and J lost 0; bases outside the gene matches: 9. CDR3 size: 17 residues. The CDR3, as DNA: TGTGCCATCAGTGAATTCCGGACAGGGCGATTGAACACTGAAGCTTTCTTT. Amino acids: CAISEFRTGRLNTEAFF.

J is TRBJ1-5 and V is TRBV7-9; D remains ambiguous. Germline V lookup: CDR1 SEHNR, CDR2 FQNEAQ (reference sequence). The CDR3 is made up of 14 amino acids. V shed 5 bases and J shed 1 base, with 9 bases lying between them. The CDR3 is CASSILESNQPQHF. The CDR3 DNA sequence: TGTGCCAGCAGCATCCTTGAGAGCAATCAGCCCCAGCATTTT.